Below are 21 T cell receptor beta chains sequenced from a single sample in a study of blood T cell repertoires in COVID-19. Some clones are missing from TCRdb's copy, which holds only in-frame ones; the method was immunoSEQ multiplex PCR. The table lists about 300,000 clones, nearly 90% of them singletons, with approximately 5% in the top ten. The sample was PBMCs or T cells enriched from blood (not recorded which). These receptors all come from a woman in her twenties or thirties who had recovered from COVID-19.

The rearrangement joins TRBV6-5 to TRBJ2-7, with 7 bases lining up with TRBD1. The germline gives CDR1 MNHEY, CDR2 SVGAGI. This CDR3 region has 15 residues. The V gene end was trimmed by 2 bases and the J gene end by 4 bases; junction bases not matched to a gene: 8. CDR3 sequence: CASSYGTLGQYEQYF. Here the CDR3 DNA reads TGTGCCAGCAGTTACGGAACCCTGGGACAGTACGAGCAGTACTTC.

This chain joins TRBV4-3 and TRBJ1-3; the match to TRBD1 covers 7 bases. This CDR3 spans 18 amino acids. The germline V gene encodes CDR1 LGHNA and CDR2 YSLEER. Germline trimming cut 0 bases from V and 0 bases from J; bases unmatched to any gene: 8. The CDR3 loop reads CASSQEGNRGYSGNTIYF. The CDR3 DNA is TGCGCCAGCAGCCAAGAGGGAAACAGGGGCTACTCTGGAAACACCATATATTTT.

This chain connects TRBV5-1 to TRBJ1-1; TRBD1 agrees at 8 bases. Germline V gene sequence: CDR1 SGHRS, CDR2 YFSETQ. The J segment lost 10 bases and the V segment lost 6 bases, leaving 17 bases of the junction unmatched. The CDR3 is 15 residues long. The CDR3 coding sequence is TGCGCCAGCAATTCGGGGGGACAGGAGGCTCGCGGAGCTTTCTTT. It codes for CASNSGGQEARGAFF.

This clone was detected only once. The chain carries TRBV6-2 or TRBV6-3 and TRBJ1-2; no reliable D call. The CDR3 sequence is 14 residues long. The germline CDR1 and CDR2 sequences are MNHEY and SVGEGT. V was shortened by 0 bases and J by 6 bases, with 11 bases between the two germline ends. CDR3 sequence (DNA): TGTGCCAGCAGTTACTCCCGGGGTTGGGATGGCTACACCTTC. Protein: CASSYSRGWDGYTF.

The chain carries TRBV7-9 and TRBJ1-2; maybe TRBD1 (6 bases). V lost 5 bases and J lost 4, with 11 bases in between. CDR1 is SEHNR and CDR2 is FQNEAQ in the germline V gene (reference sequence). The CDR3 contains 13 residues. CDR3 sequence reads: CASSRDKGYGYTF. CDR3 DNA: TGTGCCAGCAGCCGGGACAAAGGCTATGGCTACACCTTC.

The chain is built from TRBV2 and TRBJ1-5; weak D call: TRBD1 (5 bases). Germline V gene data show CDR1 as SNHLY and CDR2 as FYNNEI. The CDR3 sequence is 14 residues long. Trimming removed 6 bases at V and 0 bases at J, with 9 bases between. The CDR3: CASRGGSSNQPQHF. Here the CDR3 DNA reads TGTGCCAGCAGGGGGGGGAGTAGCAATCAGCCCCAGCATTTT.

V is TRBV10-3 and J is TRBJ1-2, with 8 bases that match TRBD1. J gave up 2 bases and V 10 bases, and 9 bases lay outside the gene matches. From germline, CDR1 is ENHRY and CDR2 SYGVKD. The CDR3 runs to 14 residues. CDR3 coding DNA: TGTGCCACCACCGGACAGGGTCTGAACTATGGCTACACCTTC. Translation gives CATTGQGLNYGYTF.

The chain joins TRBV27 to TRBJ1-4; 11 nucleotides line up with TRBD1. Germline CDR1 and CDR2: MNHEY and SMNVEV (reference sequence). The trim removed 7 bases at V and 1 base at J, leaving 11 bases unmatched. The CDR3 is made up of 18 amino acids. The chain's CDR3 is CASKQGTGGSGTNEKLFF. The CDR3 nucleotides are TGTGCCAGCAAACAGGGGACAGGGGGGTCGGGAACTAATGAAAAACTGTTTTTT.

The chain links TRBV27 to TRBJ1-5, with 10 bases that match TRBD1. The CDR3 contains 14 residues. Per the germline V gene, CDR1 is MNHEY and CDR2 is SMNVEV (reference sequence). V dropped 6 bases and J dropped 2; count of bases not matched to a gene: 1. CDR3 in DNA: TGTGCCAGCAGGGACAGGGGGGGCAATCAGCCCCAGCATTTT. Protein sequence: CASRDRGGNQPQHF.

The V call is TRBV6-1, the J call TRBJ1-1; D not certain. Trimming left V 0 bases short and J 10 bases short, with 12 bases between. Germline values: CDR1 MNHNS, CDR2 SASEGT. This CDR3 region has 13 residues. CDR3 loop: CASSEARDYRAFF. CDR3 coding DNA: TGTGCCAGCAGTGAAGCTCGGGATTATAGAGCTTTCTTT.

For the CDR3, the DNA is TGTGCCAGCAGGGGGGCAGGGTTTCTCTACGAGCAGTACTTC. Its translation is CASRGAGFLYEQYF. This sequence joins TRBV5-6 and TRBJ2-7, with a weak D call TRBD1 (6 bases). The CDR3 covers 14 residues. V was pared by 5 bases and J by 3 bases, with 15 bases between. The V gene's germline CDR1 is SGHDT and CDR2 YYEEEE.

The chain employs TRBV19 and TRBJ2-7; 14 bases fit TRBD2. The CDR3 spans 14 residues. Trimming took 6 bases from V and 6 from J; bases not matched to a gene: 4. CDR1 and CDR2 (germline): LNHDA, SQIVND (reference sequence). This CDR3 reads CASRGLAGAGEQYF. DNA of the CDR3: TGTGCCAGTAGGGGACTAGCGGGGGCGGGCGAGCAGTACTTC.

The rearrangement links TRBV6-2 or TRBV6-3 to TRBJ1-2; a weak D match, TRBD1 (6 bases). The CDR3 is made up of 14 amino acids. The V gene's germline CDR1 is MNHEY and CDR2 SVGEGT. With 6 bases removed from V and 0 bases from J, the gap between germline ends came to 11 bases. In DNA form, the CDR3 reads TGTGCCAGCAGCCCCCGGACAGCTAACTATGGCTACACCTTC. The encoded protein is CASSPRTANYGYTF.

This chain joins TRBV19 and TRBJ2-7, with D possibly being TRBD2 (5 bases). Germline V CDR1 and CDR2: LNHDA, SQIVND (reference sequence). The V end was cut by 3 bases, the J end by 0 bases, with 18 bases between. This CDR3 contains 17 residues. CDR3 nucleotides: TGTGCCAGTAGTATCCGTTCAGGACTTACAATCTCCTACGAGCAGTACTTC. Its protein is CASSIRSGLTISYEQYF.

To note about this clone: The junction shows a germline mismatch at one end, possibly a read error. V is TRBV6-5 and J is TRBJ1-2, with a weak D call TRBD1 (6 bases). Germline CDR1 and CDR2: MNHEY and SVGAGI. The CDR3 is 13 residues long. The CDR3 here is CASIRTAGTPTYF. As DNA, the CDR3 is TGTGCCAGCATTAGGACAGCCGGCACCCCAACCTACTTC.

This rearrangement joins TRBV19 to TRBJ1-5; 9 bases align to TRBD1. The length of the CDR3 is 14 residues. Looked up from germline, CDR1 is LNHDA and CDR2 is SQIVND (reference sequence). CDR3: CGSTGTGYGQPQHF. The CDR3 DNA reads TGTGGGTCAACCGGGACAGGGTATGGTCAGCCCCAGCATTTT.

The V gene is TRBV9, the J gene TRBJ2-3; 9 nucleotides match TRBD2. Looked up from germline, CDR1 is SGDLS and CDR2 is YYNGEE. The V and J ends lost 1 base and 5 bases, in that order; junction bases with no gene match: 8. The CDR3 runs 16 residues. The CDR3 reads CASSVSVAGVVDTQYF. As DNA, the CDR3 is TGTGCCAGCAGCGTAAGCGTAGCGGGGGTCGTAGATACGCAGTATTTT.

This clone was picked up one time. This chain uses TRBV4-3 with TRBJ1-2; tentatively, D is TRBD1 (5 bases). Per the germline V gene, CDR1 is LGHNA and CDR2 is YSLEER. CDR3 length: 13 amino acids. Trimming took off 5 bases at V and 1 base at J, with 8 bases between the two ends. CDR3 coding DNA: TGCGCCAGCAGCGCACAGGTTAACTATGGCTACACCTTC. Residues: CASSAQVNYGYTF.

CDR3 residues: CASSDTGTGVSNQPQHF. Written as DNA, the CDR3 is TGTGCCAGTTCGGATACCGGGACAGGGGTTAGCAATCAGCCCCAGCATTTT. The gene calls are TRBV19 and TRBJ1-5, with 10 bases that match TRBD1. The V and J ends lost 8 bases and 0 bases, in that order; junction bases with no gene match: 10. Germline V CDR1 and CDR2: LNHDA, SQIVND (reference sequence). The CDR3 sequence is 17 residues long. The whole variable domain, remainder taken from reference TRBV19 and TRBJ1-5, is DGGITQSPKYLFRKEGQNVTLSCEQNLNHDAMYWYRQDPGQGLRLIYYSQIVNDFQKGDIAEGYSVSREKKESFPLTVTSAQKNPTAFYLCASSDTGTGVSNQPQHFGDGTRLSIL.

This rearrangement joins TRBV27 to TRBJ1-1, with D possibly TRBD1 on 5 matching bases. Trimming stripped 0 bases from V and 0 bases from J, with 14 bases between. This CDR3 has 17 amino acids. CDR1 MNHEY and CDR2 SMNVEV come from the germline V gene (reference sequence). CDR3: CASSLSSPGEVNTEAFF. The CDR3 nucleotides read TGTGCCAGCAGTTTATCGTCCCCGGGGGAGGTGAACACTGAAGCTTTCTTT.

The chain has TRBV5-5 and TRBJ1-2; TRBD1 aligns across 7 bases. The trim removed 2 bases at V and 8 bases at J, leaving 15 bases unmatched. Germline CDR1 is SGHKS and CDR2 is YYEKEE (reference sequence). The CDR3 runs 16 residues. CDR3 nucleotide sequence: TGTGCCAGCAGCTTAACAATACAGGGGACGGTTGCGGGCTACACCTTC. Amino acids: CASSLTIQGTVAGYTF.